The 11 T cell receptor beta chains below were found in one sample sequenced in a study of graft-versus-host responses after intestinal transplantation. The assay was immunoSEQ multiplex PCR, and TCRdb's table has in-frame clones only and misses some. The sample gives tens of thousands of clones, less than 95% of which show up once; about 0.52% is in the top ten. Material: PBMCs, obtained 156 days after intestinal transplant. These receptors were taken from a human patient who received an intestinal transplant, so some T cells may come from the graft donor.

The count of this clone is one. The V gene is TRBV11-3, the J gene TRBJ2-3; D is unresolved. The V end was cut by 1 base, the J end by 5 bases, with 10 bases between. From germline, CDR1 is SGHNT and CDR2 YENEEA. CDR3 length: 14 residues. CDR3 nucleotide sequence: TGTGCCAGCAGCTTAGGTGGGTTGGGAGATACGCAGTATTTT. This gives the protein CASSLGGLGDTQYF.

This clone was seen a single time. This chain uses TRBV28 with TRBJ2-1; unclear D gene. The V gene lost 5 bases and the J gene lost 10 bases, with 15 bases spanning the gap. This CDR3 region has 13 residues. Looked up from germline, CDR1 is MDHEN and CDR2 is SYDVKM. Written as DNA, the CDR3 is TGTGCCAGCAGTCCCACCGTCGGGCGGGAGCAGTTCTTC. Translated, it gives CASSPTVGREQFF.

The chain carries TRBV7-9 and TRBJ2-5; the match to TRBD1 covers 7 bases. The J call is in doubt because the DNA end fits TRBJ2-7 better. This CDR3 region has 15 residues. Germline V CDR1 and CDR2: SEHNR, FQNEAQ (reference sequence). CDR3 DNA sequence: TGTGCCAGCAGCTCGACAGGGCCCCTAACCTACGAGCAGTACTTC. Translated, it gives CASSSTGPLTYEQYF.

The chain has TRBV19 and TRBJ2-3, with TRBD2 matching over 7 bases. CDR1 and CDR2 (germline): LNHDA, SQIVND (reference sequence). Trimming at V came to 5 bases and at J to 0 bases, leaving 8 bases not matched to a gene. This CDR3 spans 16 amino acids. CDR3 in DNA: TGTGCCAGTAGTGTCCTAGCGGTAGGAAGCACAGATACGCAGTATTTT. It yields the protein CASSVLAVGSTDTQYF.

V is TRBV11-3 and J is TRBJ1-1; D gene unclear. Trimming removed 3 bases at V and 8 bases at J, with 10 bases between. The CDR3 has 12 amino acids. Germline V CDR1 and CDR2: SGHNT, YENEEA. CDR3 sequence reads: CASSFTSREAFF. In DNA form, the CDR3 reads TGTGCCAGCAGCTTTACCTCGAGAGAAGCTTTCTTT.

The rearrangement uses TRBV2 and TRBJ2-1; D may be TRBD2 (5 bases). The V and J ends lost 6 bases and 0 bases respectively, with 18 bases between them. The CDR3 totals 17 residues. In germline, CDR1 is SNHLY, CDR2 FYNNEI. CDR3 sequence (DNA): TGTGCCAGCAGATTCAGACGCAGCGGAAGCTCCTACAATGAGCAGTTCTTC. It translates to CASRFRRSGSSYNEQFF.

J is TRBJ2-1 and V is TRBV6-6, with unresolved D. V was trimmed by 7 bases and J by 0 bases, leaving 16 bases between them. CDR1 is MNHNY and CDR2 is SVGAGI in the germline V gene (reference sequence). This CDR3 has 16 amino acids. DNA of the CDR3: TGTGCCAGCAAGTTCGGTCCGGAACACTCCTACAATGAGCAGTTCTTC. This gives the protein CASKFGPEHSYNEQFF.

This clone was seen just once. The CDR3 nucleotides are TGTGCCAGCAGCTTTGGGACTAGCGTTTATTCTAGCACAGATACGCAGTATTTT. Its translation is CASSFGTSVYSSTDTQYF. V is TRBV11-2 and J is TRBJ2-3; 10 bases match TRBD2. The germline gives CDR1 SGHAT, CDR2 FQNNGV. The CDR3 runs 18 residues. Germline trimming cut 3 bases from V and 0 bases from J; bases unmatched to any gene: 9. Complete variable domain (other parts from reference TRBV11-2 and TRBJ2-3): EAGVAQSPRYKIIEKRQSVAFWCNPISGHATLYWYQQILGQGPKLLIQFQNNGVVDDSQLPKDRFSAERLKGVDSTLKIQPAKLEDSAVYLCASSFGTSVYSSTDTQYFGPGTRLTVL.

This rearrangement joins TRBV11-2 to TRBJ2-1; D not resolved. The germline CDR1 and CDR2 sequences are SGHAT and FQNNGV. CDR3 length equals 14 residues. Trimming removed 5 bases at V and 8 bases at J, with 16 bases between. The chain's CDR3 is CASSLVSLGDEQFF. The CDR3 DNA follows: TGTGCCAGCAGCCTCGTCAGTTTAGGCGATGAGCAGTTCTTC. The whole variable domain, remainder taken from reference TRBV11-2 and TRBJ2-1, is EAGVAQSPRYKIIEKRQSVAFWCNPISGHATLYWYQQILGQGPKLLIQFQNNGVVDDSQLPKDRFSAERLKGVDSTLKIQPAKLEDSAVYLCASSLVSLGDEQFFGPGTRLTVL.

The chain couples TRBV19 to TRBJ1-1; 7 bases match TRBD1. The CDR3 is made up of 14 amino acids. The germline gives CDR1 LNHDA, CDR2 SQIVND (reference sequence). V gave up 6 bases and J gave up 1 base; unmatched junction bases: 5. Here the CDR3 reads CASRSGDRNTEAFF. The CDR3 DNA is TGTGCCAGTAGATCCGGGGACAGGAACACTGAAGCTTTCTTT.

The genes are TRBV30 and TRBJ2-7, with D possibly TRBD1 on 5 matching bases. Looked up from germline, CDR1 is GTSNPN and CDR2 is SVGIG (reference sequence). This CDR3 has 14 residues. The V and J ends lost 0 bases and 2 bases respectively, with 11 bases between them. The CDR3 DNA follows: TGTGCCTGGAGTGTAGGGGCTCAACCCTACGAGCAGTACTTC. Residues: CAWSVGAQPYEQYF. The full variable domain, its missing parts supplied by reference TRBV30 and TRBJ2-7, is SQTIHQWPATLVQPVGSPLSLECTVEGTSNPNLYWYRQAAGRGLQLLFYSVGIGQISSEVPQNLSASRPQDRQFILSSKKLLLSDSGFYLCAWSVGAQPYEQYFGPGTRLTVT.